This T cell receptor beta chain was sequenced for a study of T cells in Graves' hyperthyroidism and ophthalmopathy. Amplification of TCR beta CDR3 regions was performed using RNA transcripts as template. HTBI primers were used for first-round RT-PCR of the TCR CDR3. TCRdb reanalysed the multiplex PCR reads using MiXCR and keeps one entry per CDR3 protein. The data contain 600,000 to 750,000 distinct CDR3 sequences, approximately 15% of them singletons. Exclusion of patients followed from uncontrolled infection, other autoimmune disease, pregnancy or lactation. This TCR was sampled from a man aged 50-59 years with Graves' hyperthyroidism. Input material: blood.

The CDR3 bases are TGTGCCAGCAGCCCCTTCTCCGGGGGTCCGAACACCGGGGAGCTGTTTTTT. Its translation is CASSPFSGGPNTGELFF. V gene TRBV13 combines with J gene TRBJ2-2; possible D gene TRBD2, 6 bases. Germline CDR1 reads PRHDT; CDR2 reads FYEKMQ (reference sequence). V was clipped by 5 bases and J by 0 bases, with 16 bases between them. The CDR3 has 17 residues.